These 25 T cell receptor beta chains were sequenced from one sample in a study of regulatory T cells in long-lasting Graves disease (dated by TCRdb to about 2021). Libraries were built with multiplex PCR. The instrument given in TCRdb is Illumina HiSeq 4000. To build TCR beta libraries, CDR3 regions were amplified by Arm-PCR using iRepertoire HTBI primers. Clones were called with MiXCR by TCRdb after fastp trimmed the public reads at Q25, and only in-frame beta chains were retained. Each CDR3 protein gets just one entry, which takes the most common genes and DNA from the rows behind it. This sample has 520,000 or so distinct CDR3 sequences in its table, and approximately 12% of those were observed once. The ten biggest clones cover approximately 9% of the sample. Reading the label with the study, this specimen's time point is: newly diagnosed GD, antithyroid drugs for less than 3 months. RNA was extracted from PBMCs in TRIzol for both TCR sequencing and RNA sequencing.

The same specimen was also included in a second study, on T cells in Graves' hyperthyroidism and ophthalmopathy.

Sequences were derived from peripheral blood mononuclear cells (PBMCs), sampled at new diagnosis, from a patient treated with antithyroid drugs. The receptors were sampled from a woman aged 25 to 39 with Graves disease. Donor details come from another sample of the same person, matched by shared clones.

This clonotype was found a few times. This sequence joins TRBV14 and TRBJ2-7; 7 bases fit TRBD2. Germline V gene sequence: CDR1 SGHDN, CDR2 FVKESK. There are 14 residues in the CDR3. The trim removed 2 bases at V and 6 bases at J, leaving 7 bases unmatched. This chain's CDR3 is CASSQQAGVSEQYF. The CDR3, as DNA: TGTGCCAGCAGCCAACAGGCGGGAGTATCCGAGCAGTACTTC.

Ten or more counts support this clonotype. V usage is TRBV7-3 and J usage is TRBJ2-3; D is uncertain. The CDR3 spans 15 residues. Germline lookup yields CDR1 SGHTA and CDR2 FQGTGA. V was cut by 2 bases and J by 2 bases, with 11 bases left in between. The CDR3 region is CASSLLGDLTDTQYF. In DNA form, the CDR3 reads TGTGCCAGCAGCTTACTCGGCGACCTCACAGATACGCAGTATTTT.

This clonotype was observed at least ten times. The CDR3 bases are TGTGCCAGCAGTGTCGCTAGCCGAAACACCATATATTTT. This translates into CASSVASRNTIYF. The chain has TRBV2 and TRBJ1-3; no reliable D call. V was clipped by 4 bases and J by 5 bases, with 9 bases between them. In germline, CDR1 is SNHLY, CDR2 FYNNEI. This CDR3 region has 13 residues.

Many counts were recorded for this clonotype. DNA of the CDR3: TGTGCCAGCAGCCAAGGGACAGGTCTAGGTTATGAGCAGTTCTTC. This encodes CASSQGTGLGYEQFF. The chain employs TRBV14 and TRBJ2-5; 7 bases are a match to TRBD1. The J call is uncertain, as TRBJ2-1 better fits the DNA end. The CDR3 sequence is 15 residues long. Germline V CDR1 and CDR2: SGHDN, FVKESK.

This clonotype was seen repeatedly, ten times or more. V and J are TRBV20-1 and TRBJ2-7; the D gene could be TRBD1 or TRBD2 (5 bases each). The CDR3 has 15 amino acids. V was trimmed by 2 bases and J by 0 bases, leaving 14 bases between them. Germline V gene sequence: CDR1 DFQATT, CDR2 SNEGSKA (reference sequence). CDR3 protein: CSARPRDLSSYEQYF. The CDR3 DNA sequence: TGCAGTGCTAGACCCCGGGACCTATCCTCCTACGAGCAGTACTTC.

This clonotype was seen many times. DNA of the CDR3: TGTGCCAGCAGCCAAGTGGGACTAGCTTACGAGCAGTACTTC. Translation: CASSQVGLAYEQYF. V gene TRBV3-1 combines with J gene TRBJ2-7; 9 bases line up with TRBD2. The CDR3 sequence is 14 residues long. V lost 1 base and J lost 4; bases outside the gene matches: 2. Germline lookup yields CDR1 LGHDT and CDR2 YNNKEL (reference sequence).

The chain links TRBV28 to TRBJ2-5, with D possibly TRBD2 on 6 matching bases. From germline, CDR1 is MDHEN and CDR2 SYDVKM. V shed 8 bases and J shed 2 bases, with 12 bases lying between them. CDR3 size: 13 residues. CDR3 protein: CASLTRGQETQYF. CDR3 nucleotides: TGTGCCAGCTTGACCCGGGGGCAAGAGACCCAGTACTTC.

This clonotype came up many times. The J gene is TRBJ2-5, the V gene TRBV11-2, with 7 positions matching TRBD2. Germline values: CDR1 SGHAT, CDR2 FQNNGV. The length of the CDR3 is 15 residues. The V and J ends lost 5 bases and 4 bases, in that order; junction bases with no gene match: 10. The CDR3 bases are TGTGCCAGCAGCCTAACTAGCGCTCTGGGAGAGACCCAGTACTTC. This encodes CASSLTSALGETQYF.

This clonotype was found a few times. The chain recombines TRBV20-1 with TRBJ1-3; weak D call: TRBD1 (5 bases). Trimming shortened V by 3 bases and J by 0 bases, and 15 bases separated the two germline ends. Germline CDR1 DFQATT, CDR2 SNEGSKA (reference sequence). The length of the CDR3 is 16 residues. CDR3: CSASRRQSFSGNTIYF. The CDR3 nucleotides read TGCAGTGCTAGTCGAAGACAGTCCTTCTCTGGAAACACCATATATTTT.

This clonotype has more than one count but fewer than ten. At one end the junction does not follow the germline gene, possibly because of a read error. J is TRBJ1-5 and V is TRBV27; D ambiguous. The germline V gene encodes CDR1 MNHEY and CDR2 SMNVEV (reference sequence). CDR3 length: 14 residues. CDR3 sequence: CASSPHGSNQPQHF. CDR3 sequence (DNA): TGCGCCAGCAGCCCACATGGGAGCAATCAGCCCCAGCATTTT.

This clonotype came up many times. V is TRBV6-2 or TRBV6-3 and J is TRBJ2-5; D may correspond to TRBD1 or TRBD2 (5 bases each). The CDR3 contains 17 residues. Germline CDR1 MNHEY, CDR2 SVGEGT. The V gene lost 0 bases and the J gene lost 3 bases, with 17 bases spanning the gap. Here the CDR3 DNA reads TGTGCCAGCAGTTACTCAAGGGGAGTGGACGTTAAAGAGACCCAGTACTTC. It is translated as CASSYSRGVDVKETQYF.

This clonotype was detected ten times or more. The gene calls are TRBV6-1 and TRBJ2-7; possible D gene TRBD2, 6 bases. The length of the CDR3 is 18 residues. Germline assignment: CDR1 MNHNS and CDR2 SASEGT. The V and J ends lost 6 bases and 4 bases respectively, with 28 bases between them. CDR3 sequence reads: CASRTGYVLAGNVYEQYF. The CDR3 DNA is TGTGCCAGCAGGACGGGTTATGTGCTGGCGGGGAACGTGTACGAGCAGTACTTC.

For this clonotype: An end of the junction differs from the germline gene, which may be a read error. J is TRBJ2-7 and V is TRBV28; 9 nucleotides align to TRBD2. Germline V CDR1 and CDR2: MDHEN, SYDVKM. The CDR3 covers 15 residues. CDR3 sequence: CASSFGASGIYEQYF. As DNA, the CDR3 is TGTGCCAGCAGTTTTGGGGCTAGCGGGATCTACGAGCAGTACTTT.

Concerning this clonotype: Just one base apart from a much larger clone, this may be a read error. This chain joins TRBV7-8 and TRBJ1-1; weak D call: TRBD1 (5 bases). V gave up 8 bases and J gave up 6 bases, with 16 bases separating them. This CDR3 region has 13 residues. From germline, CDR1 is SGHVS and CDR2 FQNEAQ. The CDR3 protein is CASSDFRDAEAFF. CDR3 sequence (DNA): TGTGCCAGCTCCGATTTTAGGGACGCTGAAGCTTTCTTT.

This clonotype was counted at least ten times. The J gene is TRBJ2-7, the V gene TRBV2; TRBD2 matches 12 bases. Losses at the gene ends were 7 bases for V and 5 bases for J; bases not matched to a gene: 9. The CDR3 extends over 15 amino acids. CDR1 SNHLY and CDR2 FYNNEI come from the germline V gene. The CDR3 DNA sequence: TGTGCCAGCACTACGAGACTAGCGGGAGAAGACGAGCAGTACTTC. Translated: CASTTRLAGEDEQYF.

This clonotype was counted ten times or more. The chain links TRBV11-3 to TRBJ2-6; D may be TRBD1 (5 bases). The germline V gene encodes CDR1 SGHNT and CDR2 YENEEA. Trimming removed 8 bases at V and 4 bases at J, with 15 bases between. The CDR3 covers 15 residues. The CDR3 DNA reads TGTGCCAGCTGCCCCTGGGGCCGGGGGGCCAACGTCCTGACTTTC. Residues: CASCPWGRGANVLTF.

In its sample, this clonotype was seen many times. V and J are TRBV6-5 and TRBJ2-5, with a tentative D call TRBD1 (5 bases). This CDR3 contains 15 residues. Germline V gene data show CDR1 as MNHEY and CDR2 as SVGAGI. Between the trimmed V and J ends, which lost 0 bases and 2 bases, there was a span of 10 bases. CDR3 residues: CASSYSAGPQETQYF. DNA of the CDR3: TGTGCCAGCAGTTACTCAGCAGGGCCACAAGAGACCCAGTACTTC.

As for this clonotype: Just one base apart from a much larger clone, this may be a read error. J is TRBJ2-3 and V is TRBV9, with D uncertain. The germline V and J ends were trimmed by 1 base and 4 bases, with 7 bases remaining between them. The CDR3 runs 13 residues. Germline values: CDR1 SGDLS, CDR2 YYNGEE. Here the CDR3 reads CASSVLPPDTQYF. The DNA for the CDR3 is TGTGCCAGCAGCGTACTCCCCCCAGATACGCAGTATTTT.

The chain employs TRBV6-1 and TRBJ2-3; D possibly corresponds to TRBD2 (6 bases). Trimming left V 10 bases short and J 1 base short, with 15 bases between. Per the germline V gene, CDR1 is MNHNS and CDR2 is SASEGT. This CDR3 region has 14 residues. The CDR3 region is CATRAGYGTDTQYF. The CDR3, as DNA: TGTGCCACCCGGGCGGGGTACGGCACAGATACGCAGTATTTT.

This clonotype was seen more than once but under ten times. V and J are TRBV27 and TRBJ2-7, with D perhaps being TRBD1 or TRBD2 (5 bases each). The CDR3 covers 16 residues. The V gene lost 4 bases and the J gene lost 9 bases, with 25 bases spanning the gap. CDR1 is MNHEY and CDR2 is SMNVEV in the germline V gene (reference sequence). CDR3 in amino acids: CASSSYFPGPDSGQYF. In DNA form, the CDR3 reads TGTGCCAGCAGTTCCTACTTTCCGGGACCCGATTCCGGGCAGTACTTC.

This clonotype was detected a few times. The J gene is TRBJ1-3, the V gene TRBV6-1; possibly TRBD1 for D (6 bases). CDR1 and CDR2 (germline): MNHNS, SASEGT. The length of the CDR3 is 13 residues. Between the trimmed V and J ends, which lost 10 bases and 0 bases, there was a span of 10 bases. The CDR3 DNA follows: TGTGCCACTTTAGGGGGCTCTGGAAACACCATATATTTT. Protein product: CATLGGSGNTIYF.

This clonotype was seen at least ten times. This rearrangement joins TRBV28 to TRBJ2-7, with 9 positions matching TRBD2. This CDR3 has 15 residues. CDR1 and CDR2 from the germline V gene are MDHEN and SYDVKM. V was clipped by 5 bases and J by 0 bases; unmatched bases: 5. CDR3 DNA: TGTGCCAGCAGTCCTAGCGGGGTTTCCTCCTACGAGCAGTACTTC. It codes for CASSPSGVSSYEQYF.

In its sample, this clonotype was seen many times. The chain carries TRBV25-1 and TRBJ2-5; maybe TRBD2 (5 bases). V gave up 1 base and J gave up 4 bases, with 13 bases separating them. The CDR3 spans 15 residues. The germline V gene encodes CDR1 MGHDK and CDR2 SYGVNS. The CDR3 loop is CASSEFSTGGETQYF. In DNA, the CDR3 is TGTGCCAGCAGTGAATTTAGTACTGGAGGAGAGACCCAGTACTTC.

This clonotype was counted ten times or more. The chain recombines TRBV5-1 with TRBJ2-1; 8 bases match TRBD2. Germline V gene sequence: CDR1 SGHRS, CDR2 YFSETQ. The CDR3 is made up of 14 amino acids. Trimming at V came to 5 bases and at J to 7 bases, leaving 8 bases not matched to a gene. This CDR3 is CASSSGGEGNEQFF. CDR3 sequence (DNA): TGCGCCAGCAGTTCGGGAGGGGAGGGAAATGAGCAGTTCTTC.

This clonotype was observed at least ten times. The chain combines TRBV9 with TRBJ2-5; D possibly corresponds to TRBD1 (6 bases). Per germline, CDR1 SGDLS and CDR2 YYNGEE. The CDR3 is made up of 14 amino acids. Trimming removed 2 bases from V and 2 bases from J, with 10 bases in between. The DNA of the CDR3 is TGTGCCAGCAGCGTCGACAGGTTACAAGAGACCCAGTACTTC. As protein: CASSVDRLQETQYF.